The sequence of this T cell receptor (beta chain) was determined in a study of early T cells in non-severe SARS-CoV-2 infection. MiXCR, applied by TCRdb to the 5' RACE reads, yields one record per CDR3 protein. The sample has roughly 76,000 distinct CDR3 sequences, about 12% seen once. What was sequenced was whole blood. The receptor was isolated from an adult who was a healthcare worker with PCR-confirmed SARS-CoV-2 infection or an uninfected control (not recorded which).

The CDR3 bases are TGTGCCAGCTCACCACTAGCTTCGACAGGGGAGAATGGCTACACCTTC. Its translation: CASSPLASTGENGYTF. The V gene is TRBV18, the J gene TRBJ1-2, with 8 bases aligning to TRBD1. Germline loops: CDR1 KGHSH, CDR2 LQKENI. After removal of 1 base from V and 6 bases from J, the junction contained 10 bases not matched to a gene. The CDR3 consists of 16 residues.